This T cell receptor beta chain came from a study of control samples from healthy donors and cancer patients. The CDR3 is 13 residues long. J lost 7 bases, V lost 6 bases, and 5 bases had no gene match. This clone was recorded once. The method was immunoSEQ multiplex PCR; TCRdb's version includes in-frame clones alone and lacks a portion of them. The table has about 120,000 clones, 85% to 90% seen once. The chain carries TRBV12-3 or TRBV12-4 and TRBJ2-2; 7 bases fit TRBD2. The sequencing sample was made of PBMCs. This receptor was taken from a woman aged 45-59 years with colorectal cancer. The CDR3, as DNA: TGTGCCAGCAGCGGGGGGATGCTCGGGGAGCTGTTTTTT. Its protein is CASSGGMLGELFF.